This TCR beta chain is from a study of CD8+CD57+ T cells in acquired aplastic anemia. Study-level background: Sorted CD4+ and CD8+ cells yielded approximately 3.4 ug of DNA on average.

Genomic DNA was employed as the template in profiling TCR beta VDJ and CDR3. TCRdb re-called the reads through MiXCR, storing one row per CDR3 protein. The sample yields approximately 190,000 distinct CDR3 sequences, under 55% seen once. Comments on this clonotype: The antigen remains undetermined.

Trimming shortened V by 1 base and J by 2 bases, and 9 bases separated the two germline ends. Germline CDR1 reads SGHAT; CDR2 reads FQNNGV. The length of the CDR3 is 15 residues. Whole-study findings and limits: CD8+ Simpson's diversity in patients was not significantly different from that in controls. Sharing between patients and controls was observed for twenty-nine CD8+ CDR3 sequences.

CD8+CD57+ cell expansion had been shown by flow cytometry in patients chosen for sequencing. There were no patients without severe acquired aplastic anemia. The material sequenced was sorted CD4+, CD8+, or CD8+CD57+ T cells (not recorded which) from PBMCs. The chain combines TRBV11-2 with TRBJ1-5; maybe TRBD1 (5 bases). The source of this sequence is a human donor with aplastic anemia. CDR3 residues: CASSLGRVGNQPQHF. For the CDR3, the DNA is TGTGCCAGCAGCTTAGGCAGGGTTGGCAATCAGCCCCAGCATTTT. Complete variable domain (other parts from reference TRBV11-2 and TRBJ1-5): EAGVAQSPRYKIIEKRQSVAFWCNPISGHATLYWYQQILGQGPKLLIQFQNNGVVDDSQLPKDRFSAERLKGVDSTLKIQPAKLEDSAVYLCASSLGRVGNQPQHFGDGTRLSIL.